This T cell receptor (beta chain) was found in a study of cytomegalovirus exposure and HLA in healthy donors. Study-level background: T cells numbering 150 million to 200 million yielded some 120 million unique TCR beta sequences in an earlier analysis.

About this clone: What it recognizes is unknown.

The ends were cut back, 6 bases at V and 3 bases at J, with 14 bases in the middle. Per the germline V gene, CDR1 is MNHNY and CDR2 is SVGAGI (reference sequence). This CDR3 spans 14 amino acids. Both 60 Vbeta primers and 13 Jbeta primers went into the PCR. Repertoires were generated with immunoSEQ multiplex PCR, while TCRdb's copy carries only in-frame clones and drops some. In the table there are fewer than 95,000 clones, approximately 57% of which are singletons. The study's findings and limits: Researchers had no immune exposure information except CMV serostatus available. Analyzed later, association rates of TCRs varied across HLA loci, with DRB1 most and HLA-C fewest.

The clonotype was recovered from a woman aged 25 to 39 in good health and CMV-seronegative. The sample consisted of PBMCs. This rearrangement joins TRBV6-6 to TRBJ1-1; D possibly corresponds to TRBD1 (5 bases). The CDR3 DNA reads as TGTGCCAGCAGGGGCGGGGGTGCTCACACTGAAGCTTTCTTT. Protein: CASRGGGAHTEAFF.